Ten or more counts support the clone carrying this TCR beta chain. This entry comes from a study of identical twins. Each CDR3 protein is one row after TCRdb ran MiXCR on the 5' RACE reads. The sample has 510,000 or so distinct CDR3 sequences, around 15% seen once. Germline CDR1 and CDR2: SSHAT and FNYEAQ (reference sequence). The CDR3 has 14 amino acids. Trimming stripped 1 base from V and 8 bases from J, with 12 bases between. The data were also submitted as part of a second study, on yellow fever vaccine responses in identical twins.

This sequence originates from a woman aged 18-29 years in good health. J is TRBJ2-1 and V is TRBV7-7; the D gene is possibly TRBD2 (6 bases). Material for sequencing was CD4+ T cells sorted from blood. The CDR3 region is CASSLGGGVDEQFF. CDR3 nucleotides: TGTGCCAGCAGCTTAGGGGGCGGGGTGGATGAGCAGTTCTTC.